This T cell receptor (beta chain) was identified during a study of blood T cell repertoires in COVID-19. About the study: There were acute and convalescent COVID-19 samples, and they came from the United States, Italy and Spain.

Here immunoSEQ multiplex PCR was the method, and the copy in TCRdb shows in-frame clones only, minus some. The sample yields 150,000 to 200,000 clones, roughly 87% seen once. This CDR3 is built from 19 residues. V was pared by 7 bases and J by 0 bases, with 20 bases of the junction left unmatched. Germline V gene sequence: CDR1 LNHDA, CDR2 SQIVND (reference sequence). Individuals drawn from 24 US areas were roughly 18 to 100 years old. Which cohort a participant joined came from the clinical history participants gave. The sample comprised PBMCs or T cells enriched from blood (not recorded which). This chain connects TRBV19 to TRBJ1-2; 7 positions agree with TRBD1. This clonotype was obtained from a human donor with acute COVID-19. The donor label of this sample is uncertain. As DNA, the CDR3 is TGTGCCAGTACCTTCCTAAGGTCGAGGACAGGTGAAGCTAACTATGGCTACACCTTC. Its protein product is CASTFLRSRTGEANYGYTF.